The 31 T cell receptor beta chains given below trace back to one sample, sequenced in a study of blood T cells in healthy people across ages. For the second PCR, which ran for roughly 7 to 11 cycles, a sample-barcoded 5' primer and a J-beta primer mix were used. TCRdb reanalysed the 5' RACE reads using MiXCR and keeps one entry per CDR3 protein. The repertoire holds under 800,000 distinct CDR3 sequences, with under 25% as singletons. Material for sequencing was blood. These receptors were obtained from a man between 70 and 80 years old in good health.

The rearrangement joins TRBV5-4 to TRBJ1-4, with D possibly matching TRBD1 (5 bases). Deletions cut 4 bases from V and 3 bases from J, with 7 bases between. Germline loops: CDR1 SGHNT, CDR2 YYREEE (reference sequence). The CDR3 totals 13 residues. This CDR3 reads CASSRDPNEKLFF. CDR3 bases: TGTGCCAGCAGCCGGGACCCTAATGAAAAACTGTTTTTT.

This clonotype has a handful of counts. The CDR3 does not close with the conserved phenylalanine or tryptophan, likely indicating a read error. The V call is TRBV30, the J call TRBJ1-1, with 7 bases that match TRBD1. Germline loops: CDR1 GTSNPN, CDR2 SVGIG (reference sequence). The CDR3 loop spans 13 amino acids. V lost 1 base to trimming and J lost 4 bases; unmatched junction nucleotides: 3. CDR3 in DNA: TGTGCCTGGAGTGAACAGGGGACCACTGAAGCTTTCCTT. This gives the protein CAWSEQGTTEAFL.

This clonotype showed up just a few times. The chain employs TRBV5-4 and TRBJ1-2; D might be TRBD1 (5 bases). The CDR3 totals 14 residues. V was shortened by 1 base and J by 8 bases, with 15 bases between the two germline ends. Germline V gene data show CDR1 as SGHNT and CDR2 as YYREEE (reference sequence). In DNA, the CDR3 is TGTGCCAGCAGCTTGAGATCAGGGTATGGAGGCTACACCTTC. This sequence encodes CASSLRSGYGGYTF.

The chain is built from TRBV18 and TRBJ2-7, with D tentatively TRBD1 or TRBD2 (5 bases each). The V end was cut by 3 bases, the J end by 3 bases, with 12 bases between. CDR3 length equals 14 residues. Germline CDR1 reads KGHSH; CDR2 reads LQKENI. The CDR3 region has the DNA TGTGCCAGCTCACCTGTTCGGGACGGCTACGAGCAGTACTTC. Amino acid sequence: CASSPVRDGYEQYF. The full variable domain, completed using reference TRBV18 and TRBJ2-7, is NAGVMQNPRHLVRRRGQEARLRCSPMKGHSHVYWYRQLPEEGLKFMVYLQKENIIDESGMPKERFSAEFPKEGPSILRIQQVVRGDSAAYFCASSPVRDGYEQYFGPGTRLTVT.

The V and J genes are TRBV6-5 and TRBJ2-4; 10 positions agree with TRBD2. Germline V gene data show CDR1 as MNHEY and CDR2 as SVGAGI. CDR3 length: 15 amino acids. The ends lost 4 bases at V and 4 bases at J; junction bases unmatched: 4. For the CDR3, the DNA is TGTGCCAGCAGTTCTAGCGGGAGTAGGAAAAACATTCAGTACTTC. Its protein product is CASSSSGSRKNIQYF.

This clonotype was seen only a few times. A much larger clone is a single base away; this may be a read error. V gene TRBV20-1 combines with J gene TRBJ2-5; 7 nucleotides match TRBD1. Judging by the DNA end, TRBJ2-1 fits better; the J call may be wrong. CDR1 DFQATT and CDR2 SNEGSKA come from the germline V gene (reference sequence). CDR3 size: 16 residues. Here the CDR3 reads CSARGPKKGAGDEQFF. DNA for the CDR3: TGCAGTGCTAGAGGACCAAAAAAGGGGGCGGGCGATGAGCAGTTCTTC.

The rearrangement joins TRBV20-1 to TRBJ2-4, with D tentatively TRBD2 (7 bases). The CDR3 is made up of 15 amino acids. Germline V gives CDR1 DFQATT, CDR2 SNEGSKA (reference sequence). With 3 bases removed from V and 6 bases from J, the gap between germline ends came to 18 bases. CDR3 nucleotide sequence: TGCAGTGCTAGGACGGGGAGGGGGATGGGAAACATTCAGTACTTC. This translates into CSARTGRGMGNIQYF.

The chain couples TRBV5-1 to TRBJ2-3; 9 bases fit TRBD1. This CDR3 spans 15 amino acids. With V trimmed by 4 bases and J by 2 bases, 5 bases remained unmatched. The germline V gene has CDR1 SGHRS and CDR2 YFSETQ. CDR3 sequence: CASSAQGADTDTQYF. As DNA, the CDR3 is TGCGCCAGCAGCGCACAGGGGGCAGACACAGATACGCAGTATTTT.

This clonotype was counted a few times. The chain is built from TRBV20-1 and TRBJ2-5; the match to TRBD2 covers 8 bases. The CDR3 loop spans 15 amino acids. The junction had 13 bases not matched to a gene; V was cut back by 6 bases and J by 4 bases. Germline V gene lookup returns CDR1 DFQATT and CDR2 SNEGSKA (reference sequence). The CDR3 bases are TGCAGTGCGACGGGTGTGCTAGCGGGTTTAGAGACCCAGTACTTC. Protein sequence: CSATGVLAGLETQYF.

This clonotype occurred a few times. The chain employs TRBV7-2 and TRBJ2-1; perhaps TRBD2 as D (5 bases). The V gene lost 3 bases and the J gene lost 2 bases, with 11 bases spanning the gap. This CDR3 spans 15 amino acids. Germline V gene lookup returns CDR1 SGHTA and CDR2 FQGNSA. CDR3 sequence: CASSFEGNTYNEQFF. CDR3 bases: TGTGCCAGCAGCTTTGAGGGTAACACCTACAATGAGCAGTTCTTC.

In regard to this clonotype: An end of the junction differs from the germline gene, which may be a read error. CDR3 residues: CVTSRDQVPNEQFF. CDR3 bases: TGTGTCACCAGCAGAGATCAGGTCCCCAATGAGCAGTTCTTC. J is TRBJ2-5 and V is TRBV15; D unresolved. The J call may be mistaken, given a closer DNA end match to TRBJ2-1. The CDR3 is made up of 14 amino acids. Germline lookup yields CDR1 LNHNV and CDR2 YYDKDF (reference sequence).

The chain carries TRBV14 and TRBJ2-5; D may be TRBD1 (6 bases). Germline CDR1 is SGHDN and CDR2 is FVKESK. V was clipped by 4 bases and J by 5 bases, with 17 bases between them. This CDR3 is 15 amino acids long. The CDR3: CASSRATGFWETQYF. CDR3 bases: TGTGCCAGCAGCCGCGCTACAGGGTTTTGGGAGACCCAGTACTTC.

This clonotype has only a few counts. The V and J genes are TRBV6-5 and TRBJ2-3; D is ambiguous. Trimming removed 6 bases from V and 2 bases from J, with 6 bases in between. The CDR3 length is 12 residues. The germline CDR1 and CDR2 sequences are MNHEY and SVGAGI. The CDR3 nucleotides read TGTGCCAGCAGGAGCCCCACAGATACGCAGTATTTT. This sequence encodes CASRSPTDTQYF.

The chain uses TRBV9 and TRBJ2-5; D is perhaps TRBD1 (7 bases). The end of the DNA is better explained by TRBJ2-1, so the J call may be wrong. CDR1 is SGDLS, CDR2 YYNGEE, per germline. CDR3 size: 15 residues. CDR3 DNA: TGTGCCAGCAGCGTGGCCGGGACAGCGGGTTTTGAGCAGTTCTTC. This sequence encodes CASSVAGTAGFEQFF.

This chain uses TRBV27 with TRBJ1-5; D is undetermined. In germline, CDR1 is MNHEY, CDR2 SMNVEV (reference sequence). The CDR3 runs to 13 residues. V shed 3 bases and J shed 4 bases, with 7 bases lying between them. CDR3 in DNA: TGTGCCAGCAGTTTCACGGGAAATCAGCCCCAGCATTTT. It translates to CASSFTGNQPQHF.

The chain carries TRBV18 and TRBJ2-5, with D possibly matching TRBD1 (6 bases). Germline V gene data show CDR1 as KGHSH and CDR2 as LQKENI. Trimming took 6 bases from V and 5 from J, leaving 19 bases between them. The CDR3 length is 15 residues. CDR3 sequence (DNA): TGTGCCAGCTCCGGACAGTCTTTGGCCACGGAGACCCAGTACTTC. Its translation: CASSGQSLATETQYF.

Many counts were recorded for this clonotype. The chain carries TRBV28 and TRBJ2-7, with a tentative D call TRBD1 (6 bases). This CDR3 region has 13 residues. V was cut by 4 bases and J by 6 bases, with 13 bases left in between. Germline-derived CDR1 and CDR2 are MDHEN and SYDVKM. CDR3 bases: TGTGCCAGCAGTTCACATGACAGGTCCGAGCAGTACTTC. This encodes CASSSHDRSEQYF.

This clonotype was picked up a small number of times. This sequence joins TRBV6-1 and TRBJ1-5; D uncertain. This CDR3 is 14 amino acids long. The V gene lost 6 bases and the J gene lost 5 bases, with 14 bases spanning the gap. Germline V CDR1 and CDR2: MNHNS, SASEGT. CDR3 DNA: TGTGCCAGCAGACCCACGGCGGGATATCAGCCCCAGCATTTT. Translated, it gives CASRPTAGYQPQHF.

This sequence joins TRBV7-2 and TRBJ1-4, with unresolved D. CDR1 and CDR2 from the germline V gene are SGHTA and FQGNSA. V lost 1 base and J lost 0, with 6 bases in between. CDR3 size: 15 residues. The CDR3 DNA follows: TGTGCCAGCAGCTTAGGCCTCTCAACTAATGAAAAACTGTTTTTT. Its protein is CASSLGLSTNEKLFF. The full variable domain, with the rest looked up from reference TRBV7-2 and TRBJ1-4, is GAGVSQSPSNKVTEKGKDVELRCDPISGHTALYWYRQSLGQGLEFLIYFQGNSAPDKSGLPSDRFSAERTGGSVSTLTIQRTQQEDSAVYLCASSLGLSTNEKLFFGSGTQLSVL.

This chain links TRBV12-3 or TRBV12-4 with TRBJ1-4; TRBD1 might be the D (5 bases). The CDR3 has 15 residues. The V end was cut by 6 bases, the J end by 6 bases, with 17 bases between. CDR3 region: CASSPTQLGDEKLFF. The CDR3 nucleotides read TGTGCCAGCAGCCCGACCCAGCTAGGGGATGAAAAACTGTTTTTT.

CDR3 sequence (DNA): TGTGCCAGCAGCCTCAACGGGGATACAGGCCGGCGGCCCCAGCATTTT. It specifies CASSLNGDTGRRPQHF. The J gene is TRBJ1-5, the V gene TRBV12-3 or TRBV12-4, with D possibly matching TRBD1 (5 bases). Trimming stripped 6 bases from V and 9 bases from J, with 24 bases between. The CDR3 has 16 residues.

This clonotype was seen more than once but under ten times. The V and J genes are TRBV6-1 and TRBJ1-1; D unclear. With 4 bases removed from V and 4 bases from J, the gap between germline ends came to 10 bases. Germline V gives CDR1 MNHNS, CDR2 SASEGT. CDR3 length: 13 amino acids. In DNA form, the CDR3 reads TGTGCCAGCAGTGGGCAACAGCGCACTGAAGCTTTCTTT. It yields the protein CASSGQQRTEAFF.

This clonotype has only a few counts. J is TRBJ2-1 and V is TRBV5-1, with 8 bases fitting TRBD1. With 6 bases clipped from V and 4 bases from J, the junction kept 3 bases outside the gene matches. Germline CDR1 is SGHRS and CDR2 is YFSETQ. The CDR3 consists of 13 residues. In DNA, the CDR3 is TGCGCCAGCAATACAGGGGGATACAATGAGCAGTTCTTC. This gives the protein CASNTGGYNEQFF.

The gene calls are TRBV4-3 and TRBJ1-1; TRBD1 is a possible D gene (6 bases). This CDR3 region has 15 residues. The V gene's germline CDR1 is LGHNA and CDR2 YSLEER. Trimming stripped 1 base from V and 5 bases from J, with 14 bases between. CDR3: CASSQGDRTPTEAFF. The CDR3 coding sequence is TGCGCCAGCAGCCAAGGAGACAGGACACCAACTGAAGCTTTCTTT.

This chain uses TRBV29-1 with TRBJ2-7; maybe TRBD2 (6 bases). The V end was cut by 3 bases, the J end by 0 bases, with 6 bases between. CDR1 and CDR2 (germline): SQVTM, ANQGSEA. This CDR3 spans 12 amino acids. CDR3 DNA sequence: TGCAGCGTTGAGCGGGACTCCTACGAGCAGTACTTC. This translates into CSVERDSYEQYF.

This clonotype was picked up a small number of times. The CDR3: CASSLSVVGAQETQYF. The CDR3 DNA reads as TGTGCCAGCAGTTTATCTGTCGTGGGGGCCCAAGAGACCCAGTACTTC. The V and J genes are TRBV27 and TRBJ2-5, with D possibly TRBD1 on 6 matching bases. Germline-derived CDR1 and CDR2 are MNHEY and SMNVEV (reference sequence). V lost 0 bases and J 1 base, leaving 12 bases between the germline ends. This CDR3 has 16 amino acids.

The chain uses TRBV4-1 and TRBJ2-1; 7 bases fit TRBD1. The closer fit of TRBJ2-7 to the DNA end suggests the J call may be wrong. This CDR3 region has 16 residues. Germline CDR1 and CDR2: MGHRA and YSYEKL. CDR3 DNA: TGCGCCAGCAGCCAAGGGACCGGGACAGCAGACTACGAGCAGTACTTC. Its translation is CASSQGTGTADYEQYF.

The CDR3: CASSQASSLAKNIQYF. CDR3 DNA: TGTGCCAGCAGCCAAGCTAGCTCTTTAGCCAAAAACATTCAGTACTTC. The chain combines TRBV3-1 with TRBJ2-4, with a tentative D call TRBD2 (5 bases). Germline V gene data show CDR1 as LGHDT and CDR2 as YNNKEL (reference sequence). The CDR3 is 16 residues long. V lost 1 base to trimming and J lost 0 bases, with 10 bases between them.

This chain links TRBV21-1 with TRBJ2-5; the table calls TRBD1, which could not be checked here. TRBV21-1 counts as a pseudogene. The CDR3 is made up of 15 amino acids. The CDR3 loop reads CASSKASDSQETQYF. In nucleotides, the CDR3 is TGTGCCAGCAGCAAAGCGAGCGACAGCCAAGAGACCCAGTACTTC.

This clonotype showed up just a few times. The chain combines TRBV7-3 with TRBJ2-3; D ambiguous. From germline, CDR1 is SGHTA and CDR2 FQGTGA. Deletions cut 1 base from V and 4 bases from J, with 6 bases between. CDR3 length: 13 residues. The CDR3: CASSLIGPDTQYF. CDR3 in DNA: TGTGCCAGCAGCTTAATTGGGCCAGATACGCAGTATTTT.

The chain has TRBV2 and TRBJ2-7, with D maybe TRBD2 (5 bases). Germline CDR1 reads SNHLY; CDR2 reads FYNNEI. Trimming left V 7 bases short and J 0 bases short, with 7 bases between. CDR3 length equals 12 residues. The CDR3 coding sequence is TGTGCCAGCAACCGGGACTCCTACGAGCAGTACTTC. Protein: CASNRDSYEQYF.